This T cell receptor beta chain was documented in a study of control samples from healthy donors and cancer patients. Produced via immunoSEQ multiplex PCR; TCRdb's table is partial and in-frame only. The sample yields 150,000 to 200,000 clones, over 80% seen once. The CDR3 is 14 amino acids. Trimming cost V 6 bases and J 0 bases, with 12 bases left between them. Per germline, CDR1 LNHDA and CDR2 SQIVND (reference sequence). This clone was picked up a small number of times. The TCR comes from a man younger than 35 in good health. V gene TRBV19 combines with J gene TRBJ2-7; TRBD1 or TRBD2 may be the D gene (5 bases each). The sequencing sample was made of blood. CDR3 loop: CASSPGTVSYEQYF. The DNA of the CDR3 is TGTGCCAGTAGCCCTGGGACGGTCTCCTACGAGCAGTACTTC. The full variable domain, completed using reference TRBV19 and TRBJ2-7, is DGGITQSPKYLFRKEGQNVTLSCEQNLNHDAMYWYRQDPGQGLRLIYYSQIVNDFQKGDIAEGYSVSREKKESFPLTVTSAQKNPTAFYLCASSPGTVSYEQYFGPGTRLTVT.